This T cell receptor (beta chain) was captured by sequencing in a study of cytomegalovirus exposure and HLA in healthy donors. Study-level results: Analysis performed later found about 18,000 TCR beta sequences associated with HLA alleles at 0.05 false discovery rate.

There were likely unrecorded immune exposures, though donors were nominally healthy when sampled. V lost 1 base and J 0 bases, leaving 13 bases between the germline ends. The CDR3 is made up of 16 amino acids. Germline V lookup: CDR1 SGHVS, CDR2 FQNEAQ. Primers for the PCR totalled 60 Vbeta and 13 Jbeta. Only in-frame clones appear in the TCRdb table, and some are missing; sequencing was by immunoSEQ multiplex PCR. The sample has approximately 110,000 clones; roughly 80% are singletons. About this clone itself: Antigen unknown.

This receptor was identified in a young man in good health and CMV-seropositive. Material: PBMCs. The J gene is TRBJ2-7, the V gene TRBV7-8; weak D call: TRBD1 (5 bases). The CDR3 spells CASSLGGYENSYEQYF. CDR3 DNA: TGTGCCAGCAGCTTAGGGGGCTACGAGAACTCCTACGAGCAGTACTTC.